These T cell receptor beta chains were read from a single sample in a study of beta chain features in type 1 diabetes. Produced via immunoSEQ multiplex PCR; TCRdb's table is partial and in-frame only. Altogether hundreds of thousands of clones are present, 10% to 15% being singletons, with the ten largest covering approximately 0.02%. Sequencing was done on a sample of naive CD4+ T cells from blood. These receptors were collected from a man aged 18 to 35 with type 1 diabetes. The CDR3 runs from the conserved cysteine through the conserved F or W. The D gene is left open where the match is weak. Rows may omit the clone size; those that give it use once, few, many or a size class.

-	TRBV29-1	TRBD1	TRBJ1-5	TGCAGCGTTGGGTGGGACAGGGAGGATCAGCCCCAGCATTTT	CSVGWDREDQPQHF
few	TRBV19	-	TRBJ2-6	TGTGCCAGTAGTATCAGGGCGGCTGGGGCCAACGTCCTGACTTTC	CASSIRAAGANVLTF
few	TRBV2	-	TRBJ2-5	TGTGCCAGCAGTTCGTGGGAGCAGTACTTC	CASSSWEQYF
few	TRBV30	TRBD1	TRBJ2-2	TGTGCCTGTTCCGGGACAGGGGACACCGGGGAGCTGTTTTTT	CACSGTGDTGELFF
-	TRBV29-1	-	TRBJ2-7	TGCAGCGTTGACCCATCCTCGGGGGAGCAGTACTTC	CSVDPSSGEQYF
few	TRBV11-2	TRBD1	TRBJ2-7	TGTGCCAGCAGCTTCGCCAGGGACAGCTCCTACGAGCAGTACTTC	CASSFARDSSYEQYF
few	TRBV7-9	TRBD1	TRBJ1-1	TGTGCCAGCAGCTTGGCGTCCGGGACAGGGGGATTGGACACTGAAGCTTTCTTT	CASSLASGTGGLDTEAFF
-	TRBV2	-	TRBJ2-7	TGTGCCAGCAGTGTGGCAGACTCCTACGAGCAGTACTTC	CASSVADSYEQYF
few	TRBV30	-	TRBJ1-2	-	CAWGPGTANTF
few	TRBV6-5	-	TRBJ1-2	TGTGCCAGCAGTTACGGAACATATGGCTACACCTTC	CASSYGTYGYTF
few	TRBV10-3	TRBD1	TRBJ2-2	TGTGCCTCGGGGACAGCTAACACCGGGGAGCTGTTTTTT	CASGTANTGELFF
-	TRBV30	-	TRBJ2-7	TGTGCCCTGAGAAACTCCTACGAGCAGTACTTC	CALRNSYEQYF
few	TRBV6-1	-	TRBJ2-1	TGTGCCAGCAGTGAAACTAACGCCGCTGAGCAGTTCTTC	CASSETNAAEQFF
few	TRBV29-1	TRBD1	TRBJ1-2	TGCAGCGTGTTACCGGGACAGGGCTGGTATGGCTACACCTTC	CSVLPGQGWYGYTF
-	TRBV28	TRBD1	TRBJ2-7	TGTGCCAGCAGTGCAGGGACAGAGATGTACGAGCAGTACTTC	CASSAGTEMYEQYF
-	TRBV27	TRBD1	TRBJ2-1	TGTGCCAGCAGTCCCGGGACAGGTTTGGCCTACAATGAGCAGTTCTTC	CASSPGTGLAYNEQFF
-	TRBV6-6	-	TRBJ1-1	TGTGCCAGTTCGGGGGGACCGAAGAACACTGAAGCTTTCTTT	CASSGGPKNTEAFF
few	TRBV10-3	TRBD1	TRBJ2-3	TGTGCCATCAGTGCCGGACAGGGGGCCACAGATACGCAGTATTTT	CAISAGQGATDTQYF
few	TRBV19	TRBD1	TRBJ2-7	TGTGCCAGTAGTATACCGGGACAGGGCTACGAGCAGTACTTC	CASSIPGQGYEQYF
-	TRBV30	-	TRBJ2-4	TGTGCCTGGAGTGTAAGGTGGGGTAGAGCCAAAAACATTCAGTACTTC	CAWSVRWGRAKNIQYF
-	TRBV5-1	TRBD1	TRBJ1-5	TGCGCCAGCAGCTTGGAACCTATGGGACAGGGCCCCCAGCATTTT	CASSLEPMGQGPQHF
few	TRBV5-4	-	TRBJ2-3	TGTGCCAGCAGCGACTCAAGGGGAGAAGATACGCAGTATTTT	CASSDSRGEDTQYF
few	TRBV5-4	-	TRBJ2-1	TGTGCCAGCAGCTTGGGGGCCGTATCCTACAATGAGCAGTTCTTC	CASSLGAVSYNEQFF
few	TRBV29-1	-	TRBJ2-5	TGCAGCGTGACTCAGAACCAAGAGACCCAGTACTTC	CSVTQNQETQYF
-	TRBV6-5	-	TRBJ1-1	TGTGCCAGCAGTTTGACGGGGAACACTGAAGCTTTCTTT	CASSLTGNTEAFF
-	TRBV15	TRBD1	TRBJ1-2	TGTGCCACCAGCAGAGATCGGGGACAGACGACCATTAACTATGGCTACACCTTC	CATSRDRGQTTINYGYTF
-	TRBV18	-	TRBJ1-2	TGTGCCAGCTCACCACAGGGGGACTATGGCTACACCTTC	CASSPQGDYGYTF
-	TRBV29-1	TRBD2	TRBJ2-5	TGCAGCTTCGCGAGCGGGGGGCATGAGACCCAGTACTTC	CSFASGGHETQYF
few	TRBV7-9	-	TRBJ2-7	TGTGCCAGCAGCTTTCTTCCGAGCTCCTACGAGCAGTACTTC	CASSFLPSSYEQYF
few	TRBV28	TRBD1	TRBJ1-2	TGTGCCAGCAGTTTCAGACAGGGGAGTGGCTACACCTTC	CASSFRQGSGYTF
-	TRBV18	-	TRBJ2-7	TGTGCCAGCTCACCACGTCCGTCCAGCGGGCCTCCCTACGAGCAGTACTTC	CASSPRPSSGPPYEQYF
-	TRBV5-1	TRBD1	TRBJ2-5	TGCGCCAGCAGCTTAAGACAGGGTTACCAAGAGACCCAGTACTTC	CASSLRQGYQETQYF
few	TRBV6-5	TRBD1	TRBJ2-3	TGTGCCAGCAGTTCAGGACAGGGGGCAGGAGATACGCAGTATTTT	CASSSGQGAGDTQYF
few	TRBV6-5	-	TRBJ2-7	TGTGCCAGCAGTTACGGCGCTGAGCAGTACTTC	CASSYGAEQYF
-	TRBV28	TRBD1	TRBJ1-6	TGTGCCAGCAGTTTAGATTACAGGGGGGATTCACCCCTCCACTTT	CASSLDYRGDSPLHF
few	TRBV5-1	-	TRBJ2-1	TGCGCCAGCAGCCTAGGGGACGCCTACAATGAGCAGTTCTTC	CASSLGDAYNEQFF
-	TRBV5-4	TRBD1	TRBJ2-5	TGTGCCAGCAGCTTTAGGGGACAGTCGTCGGAGACCCAGTACTTC	CASSFRGQSSETQYF
-	TRBV4-2	-	TRBJ2-7	TGTGCCAGCAGCCTTGGTACAGGGTTTTTCGAGCAGTACTTC	CASSLGTGFFEQYF
-	TRBV7-6	-	TRBJ1-1	TGTGCCAGCAGCTTTCCCCATGCATTCGAAGCTTTCTTT	CASSFPHAFEAFF
-	TRBV27	-	TRBJ1-2	TGTGCCAGCAGTTTATCGGCGGGAGGGGACGGCTACACCTTC	CASSLSAGGDGYTF
-	TRBV4-1	-	TRBJ2-3	TGCGCCAGCAGCCAAGTGCGGCTAGGAGACACAGATACGCAGTATTTT	CASSQVRLGDTDTQYF
few	TRBV9	TRBD1	TRBJ2-7	TGTGCCAGTTTAGACAGGGGAGGTAACTCGCTCGAGCAGTACTTC	CASLDRGGNSLEQYF
few	TRBV2	-	TRBJ2-1	TGTGCCAGCGGGGGGGCCCGTTTAGGCAATGAGCAGTTCTTC	CASGGARLGNEQFF